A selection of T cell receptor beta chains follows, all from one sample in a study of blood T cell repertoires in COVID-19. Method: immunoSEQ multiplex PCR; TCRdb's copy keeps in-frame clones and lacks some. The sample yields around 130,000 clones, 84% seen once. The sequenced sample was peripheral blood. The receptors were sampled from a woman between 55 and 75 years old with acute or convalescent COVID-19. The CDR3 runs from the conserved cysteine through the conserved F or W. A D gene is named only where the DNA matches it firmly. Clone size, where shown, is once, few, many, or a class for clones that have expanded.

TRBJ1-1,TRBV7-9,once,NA,CASSAGNMNTEAFF,TGTGCCAGCAGCGCCGGTAATATGAACACTGAAGCTTTCTTT
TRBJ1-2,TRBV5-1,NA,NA,CASSPTANYGYTF,TGCGCCAGCAGCCCGACAGCTAACTATGGCTACACCTTC
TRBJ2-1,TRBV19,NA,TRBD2,CATKERGDQFF,TGTGCAACTAAGGAGCGGGGGGATCAGTTCTTC
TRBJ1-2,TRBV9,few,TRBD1,CASSAIQPGTGNGYTF,TGTGCCAGCAGCGCAATACAGCCCGGGACAGGGAATGGCTACACCTTC
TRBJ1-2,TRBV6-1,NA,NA,CASSESSANYGYTF,TGTGCCAGCAGTGAGTCGTCAGCTAACTATGGCTACACCTTC
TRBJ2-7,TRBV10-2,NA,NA,CASSHGYEQYF,TGCGCCAGCAGCCACGGCTACGAGCAGTACTTC
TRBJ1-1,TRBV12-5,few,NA,CASAYQLNTEAFF,TGTGCTAGTGCCTACCAATTAAACACTGAAGCTTTCTTT
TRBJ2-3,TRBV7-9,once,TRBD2,CASSHGTSMDTQYF,TGTGCCAGCAGCCATGGGACTAGTATGGATACGCAGTATTTT
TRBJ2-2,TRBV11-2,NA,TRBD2,CASRSLAGNTGELFF,TGTGCCAGCAGATCCCTAGCGGGGAACACCGGGGAGCTGTTTTTT
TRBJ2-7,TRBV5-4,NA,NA,CASSQYGKGQQYF,TGTGCCAGCAGCCAATACGGGAAGGGCCAACAGTACTTC
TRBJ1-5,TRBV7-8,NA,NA,CASSVLDSLTSNQPQHF,TGTGCCAGCAGCGTTCTCGACAGTTTAACTAGCAATCAGCCCCAGCATTTT
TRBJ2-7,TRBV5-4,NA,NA,CASSRTEGPYEQYF,TGTGCCAGCAGCCGCACAGAGGGCCCCTACGAGCAGTACTTC
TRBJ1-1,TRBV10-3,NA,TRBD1,CAIRGGQWNTEAFF,TGTGCCATCCGTGGGGGACAGTGGAACACTGAAGCTTTCTTT
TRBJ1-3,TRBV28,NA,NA,CASSFLDGNTIYF,TGTGCCAGCAGTTTTCTAGACGGAAACACCATATATTTT
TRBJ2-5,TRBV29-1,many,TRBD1,CSVAGTGSGTSETQYF,TGCAGCGTTGCGGGGACAGGGAGCGGCACCAGCGAGACCCAGTACTTC
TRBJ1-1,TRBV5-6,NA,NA,CASSLGVVEAFF,TGTGCCAGCAGCTTAGGAGTCGTGGAAGCTTTCTTT
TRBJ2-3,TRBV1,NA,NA,CTSSSGGLADTQYF,TGCACCAGCAGCTCCGGGGGTTTAGCAGATACGCAGTATTTT
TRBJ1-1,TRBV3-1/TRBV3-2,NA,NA,CASSQDTVRNTEAFF,TGTGCCAGCAGCCAAGATACAGTGAGGAACACTGAAGCTTTCTTT
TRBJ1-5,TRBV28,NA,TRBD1,CASSFGQADQPQHF,TGTGCCAGCAGTTTCGGACAGGCCGATCAGCCCCAGCATTTT
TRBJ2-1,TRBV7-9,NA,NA,CASSSQGTSSYNEQFF,TGTGCCAGCAGCTCTCAGGGGACCAGCTCCTACAATGAGCAGTTCTTC
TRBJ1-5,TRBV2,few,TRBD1,CASSEDRYSNQPQHF,TGTGCCAGCAGTGAGGACAGGTATAGCAATCAGCCCCAGCATTTT
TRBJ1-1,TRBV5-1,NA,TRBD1,CASSSRQGSDEAFF,TGCGCCAGCAGCTCGAGACAGGGGTCCGATGAAGCTTTCTTT
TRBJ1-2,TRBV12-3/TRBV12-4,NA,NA,CASSLVRESGYTF,TGTGCCAGCAGTTTGGTGCGGGAATCTGGCTACACCTTC
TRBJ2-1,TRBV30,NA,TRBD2,CAWTAGGFLDEQFF,TGTGCCTGGACGGCCGGGGGGTTTTTGGATGAGCAGTTCTTC
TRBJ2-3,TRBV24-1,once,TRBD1,CATSDTGTGNTDTQYF,TGTGCCACCAGTGATACGGGGACAGGGAACACAGATACGCAGTATTTT
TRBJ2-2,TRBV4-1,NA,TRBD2,CASSQVILSGTRNTGELFF,TGCGCCAGCAGCCAAGTTATACTCTCCGGGACTAGGAACACCGGGGAGCTGTTTTTT
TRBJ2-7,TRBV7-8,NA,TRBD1,CASSKIDGQAYEQYF,TGTGCCAGCAGCAAAATAGACGGACAGGCCTACGAGCAGTACTTC
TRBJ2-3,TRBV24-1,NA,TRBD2,CATSDPKTSGSSTDTQYF,TGTGCCACCAGTGATCCCAAGACTAGCGGGTCTAGCACAGATACGCAGTATTTT
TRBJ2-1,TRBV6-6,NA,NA,CASREGDEQFF,TGTGCCAGCAGGGAGGGCGATGAGCAGTTCTTC
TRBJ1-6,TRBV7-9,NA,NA,CASSLEGGSPLHF,TGTGCCAGCAGCTTAGAAGGGGGTTCACCCCTCCACTTT
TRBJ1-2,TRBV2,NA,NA,CASSEGPGDGYTF,TGTGCCAGCAGTGAGGGGCCAGGAGATGGCTACACCTTC
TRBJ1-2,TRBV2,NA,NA,CASTPWSANYGYTF,TGTGCCAGCACCCCTTGGAGTGCTAACTATGGCTACACCTTC
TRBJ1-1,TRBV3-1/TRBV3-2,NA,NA,CASSRIGRTEAFF,TGTGCCAGCAGCCGGATAGGGAGAACTGAAGCTTTCTTT
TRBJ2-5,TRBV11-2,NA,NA,CASSLVFRETQYF,TGTGCCAGCAGCTTAGTCTTTCGTGAGACCCAGTACTTC
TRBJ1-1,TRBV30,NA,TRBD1,CAWSRGTGGYTEAFF,TGTGCCTGGAGTAGGGGGACAGGGGGTTACACTGAAGCTTTCTTT
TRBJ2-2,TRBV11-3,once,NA,CASSSSLYTGELFF,TGTGCCAGCAGTTCCTCCCTGTACACCGGGGAGCTGTTTTTT
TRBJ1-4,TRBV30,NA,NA,CAWRAGYEKLFF,TGTGCCTGGAGGGCAGGGTACGAAAAACTGTTTTTT
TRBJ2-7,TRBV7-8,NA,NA,CASSLSGGSRQYF,TGTGCCAGCAGCTTAAGTGGGGGGTCAAGGCAGTACTTC
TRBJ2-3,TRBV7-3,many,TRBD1,CASSLRQGTQYF,TGTGCCAGCAGCTTAAGACAGGGTACGCAGTATTTT
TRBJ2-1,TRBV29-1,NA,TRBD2,CSISVRSGGSSYNEQFF,TGCAGCATCTCTGTCAGGAGCGGGGGGAGCTCCTACAATGAGCAGTTCTTC
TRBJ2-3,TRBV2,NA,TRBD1,CASRTSGTGTDTQYF,TGTGCCAGCAGGACTTCCGGGACAGGGACAGATACGCAGTATTTT
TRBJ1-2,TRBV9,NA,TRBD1,CASSARTGPYGYTF,TGTGCCAGCAGCGCCCGGACAGGACCCTATGGCTACACCTTC
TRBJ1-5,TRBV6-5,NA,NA,CASSSQNQPQHF,TGTGCCAGCAGTTCCCAGAATCAGCCCCAGCATTTT
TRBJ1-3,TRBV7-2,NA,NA,CASSLFGSGNTIYF,TGTGCCAGCAGCTTGTTCGGGTCTGGAAACACCATATATTTT
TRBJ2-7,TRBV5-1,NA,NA,CASSLGAGEQYF,TGCGCCAGCAGCTTGGGGGCGGGGGAGCAGTACTTC
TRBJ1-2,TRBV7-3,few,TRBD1,CASSLTPGQGASTF,TGTGCCAGCAGCTTAACGCCGGGACAGGGGGCTTCCACCTTC
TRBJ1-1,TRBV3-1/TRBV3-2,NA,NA,CASSPRVNTEAFF,TGTGCCAGCAGCCCCAGGGTGAACACTGAAGCTTTCTTT
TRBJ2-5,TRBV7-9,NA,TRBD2,CASSPTSGGDLVETQYF,TGTGCCAGCAGCCCGACTAGCGGGGGCGACTTGGTGGAGACCCAGTACTTC
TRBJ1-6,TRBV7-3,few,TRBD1,CASSSQGTVNSPLHF,TGTGCCAGCAGCTCTCAGGGGACAGTTAATTCACCCCTCCACTTT
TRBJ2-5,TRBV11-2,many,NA,CASSPTGVGETQYF,TGTGCCAGCAGCCCCACAGGTGTAGGAGAGACCCAGTACTTC
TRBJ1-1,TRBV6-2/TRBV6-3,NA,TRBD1,CASSPRDRGQLGTEAFF,TGTGCCAGCAGCCCGCGGGACAGGGGGCAACTTGGCACTGAAGCTTTCTTT
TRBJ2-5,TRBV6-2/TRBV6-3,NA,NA,CASSYLQGGPKTQYF,TGTGCCAGCAGTTACTTACAGGGGGGGCCAAAGACCCAGTACTTC
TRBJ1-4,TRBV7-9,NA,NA,CASSRLSSGPLGEKLFF,TGTGCCAGCAGCCGACTATCGTCAGGTCCTTTAGGAGAAAAACTGTTTTTT
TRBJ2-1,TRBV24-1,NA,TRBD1,CATSDFGTGGYNEQFF,TGTGCCACCAGTGATTTTGGGACAGGGGGCTACAATGAGCAGTTCTTC
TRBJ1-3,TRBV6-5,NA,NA,CASTTRDSNTIYF,TGTGCCAGTACGACCAGGGACTCAAACACCATATATTTT
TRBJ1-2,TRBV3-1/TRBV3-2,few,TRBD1,CASSHGDRDRGYTF,TGTGCCAGCAGCCACGGGGACAGGGATCGGGGCTACACCTTC
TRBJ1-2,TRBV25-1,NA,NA,CASSGYAGTNYGYTF,TGTGCCAGCAGTGGGTACGCCGGGACAAACTATGGCTACACCTTC